This T cell receptor beta chain is from a study of a mutant IDH1 vaccine in newly diagnosed glioma. With respect to this clone: What it binds is not known.

The table came from immunoSEQ multiplex PCR; TCRdb's copy has only in-frame clones and leaves some out. The sample gives tens of thousands of clones, 70% to 90% of which show up once; 1.7% is in the top ten. Regarding time point: week 5, during vaccination. The vaccine gave 300 ug of a 20-mer mutant IDH1 peptide subcutaneously per dose. The CDR3 consists of 13 residues. Germline V gene sequence: CDR1 SGHKS, CDR2 YYEKEE (reference sequence). Trimming cost V 2 bases and J 3 bases, with 8 bases left between them. The chain carries TRBV5-5 and TRBJ2-5; no clear D gene. This clonotype was sampled from a man aged 40-55 years with glioma. Here the sequenced sample was PBMCs, taken from a glioma patient whose treatment included an IDH1 peptide vaccine. The CDR3 sequence: CASSFGGEETQYF. In DNA form, the CDR3 reads TGTGCCAGCAGCTTTGGTGGCGAAGAGACCCAGTACTTC. The full variable domain, completed using reference TRBV5-5 and TRBJ2-5, is DAGVTQSPTHLIKTRGQQVTLRCSPISGHKSVSWYQQVLGQGPQFIFQYYEKEERGRGNFPDRFSARQFPNYSSELNVNALLLGDSALYLCASSFGGEETQYFGPGTRLLVL.